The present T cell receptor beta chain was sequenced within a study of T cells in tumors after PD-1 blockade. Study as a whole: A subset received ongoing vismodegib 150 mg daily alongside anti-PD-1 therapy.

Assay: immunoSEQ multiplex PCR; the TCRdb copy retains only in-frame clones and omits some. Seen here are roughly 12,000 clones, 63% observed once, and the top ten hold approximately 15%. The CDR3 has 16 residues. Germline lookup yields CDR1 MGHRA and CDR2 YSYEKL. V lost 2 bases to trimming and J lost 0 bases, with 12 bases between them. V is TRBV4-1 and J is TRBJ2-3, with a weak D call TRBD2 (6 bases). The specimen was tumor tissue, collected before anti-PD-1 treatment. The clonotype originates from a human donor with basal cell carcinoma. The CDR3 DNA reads TGCGCCAGCAGCCAACAAGCGGGCGCTAGCACAGATACGCAGTATTTT. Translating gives CASSQQAGASTDTQYF.